The rows below give T cell receptor beta chains drawn from one sample of a study of blood T cell repertoires in COVID-19. Data came from immunoSEQ multiplex PCR; TCRdb stores just in-frame clones and leaves some out. The sample has over 45,000 clones, approximately 80% seen once. The sample taken for sequencing was peripheral blood. Source of these receptors: a man between 65 and 80 years old with acute or convalescent COVID-19. The CDR3 runs from the conserved cysteine through the conserved F or W.

J: TRBJ2-7; V: TRBV7-8; CDR3: CASSLTVGTYEQYF
J: TRBJ2-1; V: TRBV9; CDR3: CASSTRDTAHNEQFF
J: TRBJ2-3; V: TRBV27; CDR3: CASSPRLAGEGDTQYF
J: TRBJ2-5; V: TRBV9; CDR3: CASSVTRDQETQYF
J: TRBJ2-1; V: TRBV11-3; CDR3: CASSSPGAYNEQFF
J: TRBJ2-3; V: TRBV29-1; CDR3: CSVGGSGGKRWTDTQYF
J: TRBJ1-5; V: TRBV10-3; CDR3: CAISGPSTGPLLQPQHF
J: TRBJ1-1; V: TRBV6-6; CDR3: CASSSYLLNTEAFF
J: TRBJ1-6; V: TRBV6-5; CDR3: CASRTGQLNSPLHF
J: TRBJ2-3; V: TRBV2; CDR3: CASNTGTSTDTQYF
J: TRBJ1-1; V: TRBV3-1/TRBV3-2; CDR3: CASSPLQGGNTEAFF
J: TRBJ1-5; V: TRBV20-1; CDR3: CSASRQGSSNQPQHF
J: TRBJ2-5; V: TRBV27; CDR3: CASSPTYDLQETQYF
J: TRBJ2-7; V: TRBV3-1/TRBV3-2; CDR3: CASSHAGYEQYF
J: TRBJ2-2; V: TRBV5-1; CDR3: CASSLWEMSSNTGELFF
J: TRBJ1-5; V: TRBV2; CDR3: CASLDPARGLRQPQHF
J: TRBJ2-3; V: TRBV12-3/TRBV12-4; CDR3: CASSLPGSTQYF
J: TRBJ2-7; V: TRBV18; CDR3: CASSPRDRAAEQYF
J: TRBJ1-4; V: TRBV19; CDR3: CASSMGATNEKLFF
J: TRBJ1-6; V: TRBV5-5; CDR3: CASSLYSGDNSPLHF
J: TRBJ2-2; V: TRBV9; CDR3: CASSGEGNTGELFF
J: TRBJ2-3; V: TRBV7-3; CDR3: CASSLGQTDTQYF
J: TRBJ2-7; V: TRBV7-8; CDR3: CASSFNSGSVYEQYF
J: TRBJ1-6; V: TRBV28; CDR3: CASRDRGNSPLHF
J: TRBJ2-6; V: TRBV6-1; CDR3: CASRPDGGGANVLTF
J: TRBJ2-7; V: TRBV5-1; CDR3: CASSLNRDYEQYF
J: TRBJ1-5; V: TRBV3-1/TRBV3-2; CDR3: CASSRSRDQPQHF